These T cell receptor beta chains were read from a single sample in a study of beta chain features in type 1 diabetes. Method: immunoSEQ multiplex PCR; TCRdb's copy keeps in-frame clones and lacks some. The sample contains more than 250,000 clones, 13% to 15% of which appear only once. The sample consisted of naive CD4+ T cells from blood. The receptors were gathered from a man under 40 with type 1 diabetes. The CDR3 runs from the conserved cysteine through the conserved F or W. D genes are given only for firm matches. Size values are once, few and many counts, or a class for expanded clones, and some rows have none.

V	size	D	J	CDR3	DNA
TRBV28	few	TRBD2	TRBJ2-1	CASSYFGRAFSNEQFF	TGTGCCAGCAGTTACTTCGGGAGGGCCTTTTCCAATGAGCAGTTCTTC
TRBV7-2	-	TRBD2	TRBJ2-1	CASSQVLAGGQARQFF	TGTGCCAGCAGCCAGGTTCTAGCGGGAGGCCAGGCTCGACAGTTCTTC
TRBV9	-	-	TRBJ1-5	CASSIDTTQPQHF	TGTGCCAGCAGCATAGACACAACCCAGCCCCAGCATTTT
TRBV18	few	TRBD1	TRBJ1-1	CASSRQGASVTEAFF	TGTGCCAGCTCACGACAGGGGGCTAGCGTTACTGAAGCTTTCTTT
TRBV5-1	-	-	TRBJ2-1	CASSFTSSGDYNEQFF	TGCGCCAGCAGCTTTACCTCCAGCGGAGACTACAATGAGCAGTTCTTC
TRBV5-1	-	TRBD2	TRBJ2-3	CASSFVGLASTDTQYF	TGCGCCAGCAGCTTCGTGGGACTAGCTAGCACAGATACGCAGTATTTT
TRBV18	few	TRBD1	TRBJ2-5	CASSRTGAWETQYF	TGTGCCAGCTCACGGACAGGGGCCTGGGAGACCCAGTACTTC
TRBV11-2	-	-	TRBJ2-1	CASSLAGSEQFF	TGTGCCAGCAGCTTAGCGGGAAGTGAGCAGTTCTTC
TRBV30	few	TRBD1	TRBJ1-1	CAWSVVQGAGTEAFF	TGTGCCTGGAGTGTTGTGCAGGGGGCGGGCACTGAAGCTTTCTTT
TRBV9	few	TRBD2	TRBJ2-7	CASSLGLSYEQYF	TGTGCCAGCAGTTTGGGACTATCTTACGAGCAGTACTTC
TRBV11-2	-	TRBD2	TRBJ2-2	CASSLGLAGGTGELFF	TGTGCCAGCAGCTTAGGACTAGCGGGAGGGACCGGGGAGCTGTTTTTT
TRBV19	-	-	TRBJ2-5	CASSIWPGSYQETQYF	TGTGCCAGTAGTATTTGGCCAGGATCATACCAAGAGACCCAGTACTTC
TRBV7-2	-	-	TRBJ1-2	CASSLVQGDGYTF	TGTGCCAGCAGCTTAGTACAGGGTGATGGCTACACCTTC
TRBV7-2	few	TRBD1	TRBJ1-2	CASSLGTGGSYGYTF	TGTGCCAGCAGCTTAGGGACAGGGGGCTCCTATGGCTACACCTTC
TRBV5-6	-	TRBD2	TRBJ2-7	CASSYTSGTFYEQYF	TGTGCCAGCAGCTATACTAGCGGGACATTCTACGAGCAGTACTTC
TRBV29-1	-	-	TRBJ2-5	CSVIQGPQETQYF	TGCAGCGTGATACAGGGCCCCCAAGAGACCCAGTACTTC
TRBV19	few	TRBD2	TRBJ2-3	CASSQRLAGGTDTQYF	TGTGCCAGTAGTCAGCGACTAGCGGGAGGAACAGATACGCAGTATTTT
TRBV30	few	TRBD1	TRBJ1-2	CAWTRTGNQHGYTF	TGTGCCTGGACTAGGACAGGGAATCAACATGGCTACACCTTC
TRBV7-9	few	-	TRBJ1-5	CASSFPGASQPQHF	TGTGCCAGCAGCTTTCCAGGGGCCAGTCAGCCCCAGCATTTT
TRBV5-1	-	TRBD1	TRBJ2-7	CASRPGQGIEQYF	TGCGCCAGCAGACCCGGACAGGGGATCGAGCAGTACTTC
TRBV10-3	few	-	TRBJ1-2	CAISYGTPDYGYTF	TGTGCCATCAGCTATGGGACACCAGACTATGGCTACACCTTC